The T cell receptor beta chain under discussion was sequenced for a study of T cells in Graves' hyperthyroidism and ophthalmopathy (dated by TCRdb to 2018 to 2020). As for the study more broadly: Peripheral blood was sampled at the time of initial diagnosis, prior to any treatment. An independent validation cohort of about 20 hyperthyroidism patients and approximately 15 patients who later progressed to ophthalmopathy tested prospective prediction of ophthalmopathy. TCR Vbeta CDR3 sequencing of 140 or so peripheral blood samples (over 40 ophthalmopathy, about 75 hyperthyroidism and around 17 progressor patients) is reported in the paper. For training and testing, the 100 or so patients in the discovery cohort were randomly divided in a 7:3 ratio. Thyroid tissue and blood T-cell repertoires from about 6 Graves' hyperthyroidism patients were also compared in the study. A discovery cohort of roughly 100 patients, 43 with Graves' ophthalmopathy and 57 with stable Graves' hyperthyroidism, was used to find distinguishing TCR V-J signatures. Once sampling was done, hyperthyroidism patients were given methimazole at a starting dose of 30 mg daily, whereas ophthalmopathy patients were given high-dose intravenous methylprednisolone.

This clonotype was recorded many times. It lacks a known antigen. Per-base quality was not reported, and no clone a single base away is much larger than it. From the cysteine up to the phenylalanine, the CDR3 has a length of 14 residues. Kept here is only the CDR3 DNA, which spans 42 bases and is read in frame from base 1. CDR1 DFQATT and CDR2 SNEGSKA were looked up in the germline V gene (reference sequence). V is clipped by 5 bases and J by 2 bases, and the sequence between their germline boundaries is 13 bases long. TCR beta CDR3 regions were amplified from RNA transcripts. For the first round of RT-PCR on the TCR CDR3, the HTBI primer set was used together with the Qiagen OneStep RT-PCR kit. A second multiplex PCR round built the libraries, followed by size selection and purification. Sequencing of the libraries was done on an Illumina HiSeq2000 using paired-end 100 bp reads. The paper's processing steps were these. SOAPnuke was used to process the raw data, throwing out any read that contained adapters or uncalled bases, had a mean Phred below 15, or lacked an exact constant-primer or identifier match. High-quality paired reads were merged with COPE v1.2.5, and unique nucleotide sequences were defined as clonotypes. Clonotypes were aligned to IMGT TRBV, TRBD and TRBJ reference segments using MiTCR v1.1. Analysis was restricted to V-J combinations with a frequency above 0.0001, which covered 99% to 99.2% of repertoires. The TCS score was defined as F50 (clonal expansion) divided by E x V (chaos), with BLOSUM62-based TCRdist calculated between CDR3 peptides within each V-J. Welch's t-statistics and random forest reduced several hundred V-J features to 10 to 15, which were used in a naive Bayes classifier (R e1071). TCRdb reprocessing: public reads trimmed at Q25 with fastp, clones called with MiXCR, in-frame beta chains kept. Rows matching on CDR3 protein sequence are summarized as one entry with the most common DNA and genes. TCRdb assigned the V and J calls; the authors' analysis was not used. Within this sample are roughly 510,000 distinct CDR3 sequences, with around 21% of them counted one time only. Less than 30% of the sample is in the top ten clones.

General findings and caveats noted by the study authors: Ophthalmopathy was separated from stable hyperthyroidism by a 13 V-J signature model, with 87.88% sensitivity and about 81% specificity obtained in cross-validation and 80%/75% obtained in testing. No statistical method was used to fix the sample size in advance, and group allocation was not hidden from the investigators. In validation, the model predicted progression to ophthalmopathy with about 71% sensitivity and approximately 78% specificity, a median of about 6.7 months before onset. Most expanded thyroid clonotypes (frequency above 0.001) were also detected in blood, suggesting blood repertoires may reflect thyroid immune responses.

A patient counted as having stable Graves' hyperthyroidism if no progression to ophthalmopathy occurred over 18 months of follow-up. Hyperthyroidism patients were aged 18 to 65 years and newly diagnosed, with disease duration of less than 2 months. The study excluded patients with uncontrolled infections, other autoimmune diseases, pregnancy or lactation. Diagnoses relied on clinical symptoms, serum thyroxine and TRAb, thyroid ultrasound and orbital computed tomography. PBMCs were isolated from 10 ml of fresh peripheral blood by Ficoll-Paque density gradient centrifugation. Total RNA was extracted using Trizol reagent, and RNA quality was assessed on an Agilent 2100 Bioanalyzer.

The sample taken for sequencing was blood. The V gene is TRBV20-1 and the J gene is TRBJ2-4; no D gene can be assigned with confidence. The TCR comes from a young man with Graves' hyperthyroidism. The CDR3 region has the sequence CSAGRRDSKNIQYF. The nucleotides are TGCAGTGCTGGCCGAAGGGATTCCAAAAACATTCAGTACTTC.